Listed below are T cell receptor beta chains from one sample, sequenced in a study of shared clonotypes between healthy human individuals. Sequencing was performed with immunoSEQ multiplex PCR; in TCRdb, only in-frame clones are kept and a portion is missing. The table has approximately 810,000 clones, over 90% seen once. The specimen was naive CD8+ T cells sorted from blood. All receptors come from a man aged 25 to 40 in good health. CDR3s include the opening cysteine and the closing phenylalanine or tryptophan. D genes are given only for firm matches. A row's size may be missing; if present it is once, few, many or a size class.

J: TRBJ1-4
size: few
V: TRBV6-6
D: -
DNA: TGTGCCAGTGGGGCACTTGCAACTAATGAAAAACTGTTTTTT
CDR3: CASGALATNEKLFF

J: TRBJ2-5
size: -
V: TRBV28
D: -
DNA: TGTGCCAGCAGTTGGACCACTCTGAGGCGAGGGACGGAGACCCAGTACTTC
CDR3: CASSWTTLRRGTETQYF

J: TRBJ2-1
size: -
V: TRBV28
D: -
DNA: TGTGCCAGCAGTCCAACTAGGTTTGTTGAGCAGTTCTTC
CDR3: CASSPTRFVEQFF

J: TRBJ1-1
size: -
V: TRBV5-1
D: -
DNA: TGCGCCAGCAGCTTGGAGGGGTTTCGGGACACTGAAGCTTTCTTT
CDR3: CASSLEGFRDTEAFF

J: TRBJ2-1
size: -
V: TRBV19
D: -
DNA: TGTGCCAGTAGTATGTCGTCGGTAGGGCCACACAATGAGCAGTTCTTC
CDR3: CASSMSSVGPHNEQFF

J: TRBJ2-5
size: few
V: TRBV19
D: TRBD2
DNA: TGTGCCAGTAGTACGGCTAGCGGGAGTGAGACCCAGTACTTC
CDR3: CASSTASGSETQYF

J: TRBJ2-7
size: once
V: TRBV27
D: TRBD1
DNA: TGTGCCAGCAGTATAGGGACAGGTAGCTACGAGCAGTACTTC
CDR3: CASSIGTGSYEQYF

J: TRBJ2-3
size: -
V: TRBV29-1
D: TRBD2
DNA: TGCAGCGCATGTACTAGCGACACAGATACGCAGTATTTT
CDR3: CSACTSDTDTQYF

J: TRBJ2-2
size: -
V: TRBV2
D: -
DNA: TGTGCCAGCAGTGATTTCCCGCCAGGGACGAACACCGGGGAGCTGTTTTTT
CDR3: CASSDFPPGTNTGELFF

J: TRBJ2-1
size: -
V: TRBV7-6
D: TRBD2
DNA: TGTGCCAGCAGGCCGACTAGCGGGAGTTTTGAGCAGTTCTTC
CDR3: CASRPTSGSFEQFF

J: TRBJ1-5
size: -
V: TRBV19
D: -
DNA: TGTGCCAGTAGTGCCCGGGACCCCCGAACAGAGCCCCAGCATTTT
CDR3: CASSARDPRTEPQHF

J: TRBJ1-1
size: -
V: TRBV7-2
D: -
DNA: TGTGCCAGCAGCCTATACATGAACACTGAAGCTTTCTTT
CDR3: CASSLYMNTEAFF

J: TRBJ2-2
size: -
V: TRBV19
D: -
DNA: TGTGCCAGTACCTTGGGGGGTGTGCTGTTTTTT
CDR3: CASTLGGVLFF

J: TRBJ2-7
size: -
V: TRBV7-2
D: TRBD2
DNA: TGTGCCAGCAGCACGACTAGCGGCTCCTACGAGCAGTACTTC
CDR3: CASSTTSGSYEQYF

J: TRBJ2-7
size: -
V: TRBV29-1
D: TRBD1
DNA: TGCAGCGTCGAGGACAGGCCCTACGAGCAGTACTTC
CDR3: CSVEDRPYEQYF

J: TRBJ2-2
size: -
V: TRBV6-5
D: TRBD1
DNA: TGTGCCAGCAGGACGGGGACAGGGAATGCCGGGGAGCTGTTTTTT
CDR3: CASRTGTGNAGELFF

J: TRBJ2-1
size: -
V: TRBV7-9
D: -
DNA: TGTGCCAGCAGCTTACTCGGGGGTGAGCAGTTCTTC
CDR3: CASSLLGGEQFF

J: TRBJ1-1
size: -
V: TRBV29-1
D: -
DNA: TGTGCAGGGAGAAGCACTGAAGCTTTCTTT
CDR3: CAGRSTEAFF

J: TRBJ2-1
size: -
V: TRBV27
D: TRBD2
DNA: TGTGCCAGCAGTTCCGGGACTAGCGGTCACAATGAGCAGTTCTTC
CDR3: CASSSGTSGHNEQFF

J: TRBJ1-5
size: -
V: TRBV5-8
D: -
DNA: TGTGCCAGCCGTTCCCCCTCGGGTTCTCAGCCCCAGCATTTT
CDR3: CASRSPSGSQPQHF

J: TRBJ2-3
size: -
V: TRBV27
D: TRBD2
DNA: TGTGCCAGCAAGGGACTAGCGGGAGTAGATACGCAGTATTTT
CDR3: CASKGLAGVDTQYF

J: TRBJ2-7
size: -
V: TRBV6-1
D: -
DNA: TGTGCCAGCAGTGAGGCCAGGGGCTCCTACGAGCAGTACTTC
CDR3: CASSEARGSYEQYF

J: TRBJ2-7
size: -
V: TRBV4-1
D: -
DNA: TGCGCCAGCAGCCAAGCTAGGATGGGCGAGCAGTACTTC
CDR3: CASSQARMGEQYF

J: TRBJ1-1
size: once
V: TRBV7-8
D: -
DNA: TGTGCCAGCAGCTCCTTAAGATATGGAGGGAGGGACACTGAAGCTTTCTTT
CDR3: CASSSLRYGGRDTEAFF

J: TRBJ1-4
size: -
V: TRBV29-1
D: -
DNA: TGCAGCGTTTCCTTACTGGGGGAGAATGAAAAACTGTTTTTT
CDR3: CSVSLLGENEKLFF

J: TRBJ2-2
size: -
V: TRBV18
D: -
DNA: TGTGCCAGCTCACCCTCGGAGAGGGGCGACACCGGGGAGCTGTTTTTT
CDR3: CASSPSERGDTGELFF

J: TRBJ2-1
size: -
V: TRBV5-1
D: TRBD2
DNA: TGCGCCAGCAGGACTAGCGTGTCGAATGAGCAGTTCTTC
CDR3: CASRTSVSNEQFF

J: TRBJ1-5
size: -
V: TRBV4-1
D: -
DNA: TGCGCCAGCAGCCAAGTCGTCCATCAGCCCCAGCATTTT
CDR3: CASSQVVHQPQHF

J: TRBJ2-7
size: -
V: TRBV11-2
D: TRBD1
DNA: TGTGCCAGCAGGGGGGACAGAGGGCTATCGAACTACGAGCAGTACTTC
CDR3: CASRGDRGLSNYEQYF

J: TRBJ2-7
size: -
V: TRBV27
D: -
DNA: TGTGCCAGCACCTCCTGGCAAGGACAGACCTACGAGCAGTACTTC
CDR3: CASTSWQGQTYEQYF

J: TRBJ2-3
size: once
V: TRBV29-1
D: -
DNA: TGCAGCGTTGGCTGGCGGTCTAGCACAGATACGCAGTATTTT
CDR3: CSVGWRSSTDTQYF

J: TRBJ2-7
size: -
V: TRBV7-8
D: TRBD1
DNA: TGTGCCAGCAGCTTAGACTGGACAGGGGGGAACGAGCAGTACTTC
CDR3: CASSLDWTGGNEQYF

J: TRBJ2-1
size: -
V: TRBV29-1
D: -
DNA: TGCAGCGTTGAAGCCTCAGTGACAGCGAACTACAATGAGCAGTTCTTC
CDR3: CSVEASVTANYNEQFF

J: TRBJ2-1
size: -
V: TRBV27
D: TRBD2
DNA: TGTGCCAGCAGTTTATTCCTAGCGGGAGGGGATAATGAGCAGTTCTTC
CDR3: CASSLFLAGGDNEQFF

J: TRBJ2-3
size: once
V: TRBV29-1
D: TRBD2
DNA: TGCAGCGGACTTACTAGTGAGCGGGATTTAGATACGCAGTATTTT
CDR3: CSGLTSERDLDTQYF

J: TRBJ2-5
size: -
V: TRBV4-1
D: -
DNA: TGCGCCAGCAGCCAATACGCGGGGCAAGAGACCCAGTACTTC
CDR3: CASSQYAGQETQYF

J: TRBJ2-2
size: -
V: TRBV4-3
D: TRBD1
DNA: TGCGCCAGCAGCCAAGATTTGACAGGGGGCTTCTCCGGGGAGCTGTTTTTT
CDR3: CASSQDLTGGFSGELFF

J: TRBJ2-2
size: -
V: TRBV10-3
D: -
DNA: TGTGCCATCAGTGAGGACAGCGCGAACACCGGGGAGCTGTTTTTT
CDR3: CAISEDSANTGELFF

J: TRBJ2-1
size: few
V: TRBV7-8
D: -
DNA: TGTGCCAGCAGCTTAGTAGGGGATGAGCAGTTCTTC
CDR3: CASSLVGDEQFF

J: TRBJ2-7
size: -
V: TRBV5-1
D: TRBD2
DNA: TGCGCCAGCAGCCCCTTTGCGGGAGGGCCCTACGAGCAGTACTTC
CDR3: CASSPFAGGPYEQYF

J: TRBJ2-3
size: -
V: TRBV7-2
D: TRBD2
DNA: TGTGCCAGCAGCTTTTTTACACTAGCGGGAGTTACAGATACGCAGTATTTT
CDR3: CASSFFTLAGVTDTQYF

J: TRBJ2-7
size: -
V: TRBV27
D: TRBD1
DNA: TGTGCCAGCAGTCCTCTCGACAGGGGCATTGAGGATGAACAGTACTTC
CDR3: CASSPLDRGIEDEQYF

J: TRBJ1-1
size: -
V: TRBV25-1
D: -
DNA: TGTGCCAGCAGTGATTCTCAAACAGGGACTATGACTGAAGCTTTCTTT
CDR3: CASSDSQTGTMTEAFF

J: TRBJ2-5
size: -
V: TRBV9
D: TRBD1
DNA: TGTGCCAGCAGCGATCAAGGGACAGGGGGCCAAGAGACCCAGTACTTC
CDR3: CASSDQGTGGQETQYF

J: TRBJ1-3
size: once
V: TRBV28
D: TRBD1
DNA: TGTGCCACCAAAACACAGGGGTTAGGAAACACCATATATTTT
CDR3: CATKTQGLGNTIYF

J: TRBJ1-3
size: -
V: TRBV10-3
D: -
DNA: TGTGCCATAGACTCTGAGGTTGGAAACACCATATATTTT
CDR3: CAIDSEVGNTIYF

J: TRBJ2-2
size: -
V: TRBV6-5
D: -
DNA: TGTGCCAGCAGTTATGGCGGGGACACCGGGGAGCTGTTTTTT
CDR3: CASSYGGDTGELFF

J: TRBJ1-5
size: -
V: TRBV19
D: -
DNA: -
CDR3: CASSKTTTGTGVFWRGQPQHF

J: TRBJ2-3
size: -
V: TRBV28
D: -
DNA: TGTGCCAGCAGTTTACCTAGGTGGAAGCTGGGTTCAGATACGCAGTATTTT
CDR3: CASSLPRWKLGSDTQYF

J: TRBJ2-6
size: -
V: TRBV6-8
D: -
DNA: TGTGCCAGCAGTTACTTAAGGACTACTAACGTCTCTGGGGCCAACGTCCTGACTTTC
CDR3: CASSYLRTTNVSGANVLTF

J: TRBJ2-1
size: -
V: TRBV7-2
D: TRBD2
DNA: TGTGCCAGCAGCTTGCTACCCGGACTAGCGGGAGGGCCCAGCGATGAGCAGTTCTTC
CDR3: CASSLLPGLAGGPSDEQFF

J: TRBJ2-3
size: -
V: TRBV6-4
D: -
DNA: TGTGCCACCCCCACAGATACGCAGTATTTT
CDR3: CATPTDTQYF

J: TRBJ2-1
size: -
V: TRBV19
D: TRBD2
DNA: TGTGCCAGTCGATTCAGTGGGGGACTAGCGGGAGGATTCGATGAGCAGTTCTTC
CDR3: CASRFSGGLAGGFDEQFF

J: TRBJ2-3
size: -
V: TRBV27
D: TRBD2
DNA: TGTGCCAGCACCCTACTAGCGGGAGTAGAGGCCCCAGATACGCAGTATTTT
CDR3: CASTLLAGVEAPDTQYF

J: TRBJ1-2
size: -
V: TRBV27
D: -
DNA: TGTGCCAGCCGGGCCTCAACGTATGGCTACACCTTC
CDR3: CASRASTYGYTF

J: TRBJ2-7
size: -
V: TRBV7-9
D: -
DNA: TGTGCCAGCAGCCTCCGTGGCTACGAGCAGTACTTC
CDR3: CASSLRGYEQYF